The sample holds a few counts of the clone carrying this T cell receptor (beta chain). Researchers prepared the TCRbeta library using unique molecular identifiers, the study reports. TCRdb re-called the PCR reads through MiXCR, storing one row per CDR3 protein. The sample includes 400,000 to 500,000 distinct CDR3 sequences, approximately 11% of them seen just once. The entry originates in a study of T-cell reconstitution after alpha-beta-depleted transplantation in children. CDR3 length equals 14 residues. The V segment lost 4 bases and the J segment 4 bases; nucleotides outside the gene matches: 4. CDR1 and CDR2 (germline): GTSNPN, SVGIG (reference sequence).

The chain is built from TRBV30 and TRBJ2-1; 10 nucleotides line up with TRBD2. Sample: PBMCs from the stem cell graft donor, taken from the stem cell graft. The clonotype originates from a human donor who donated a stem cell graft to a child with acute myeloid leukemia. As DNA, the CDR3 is TGTGCCTGGATCGCTAGCGGGAGTTACAATGAGCAGTTCTTC. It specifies CAWIASGSYNEQFF.